This T cell receptor (beta chain) was retrieved from a study of CD4 T cells in relation to SARS-CoV-2 and coronaviruses. Across the whole study: Controls used an HIV-1 Nef peptide pool or no peptide.

Assay used: immunoSEQ multiplex PCR; TCRdb lists only in-frame clones, some missing. The table has roughly 30,000 clones, over 60% seen once. CD4+ T cells from unexposed donors were obtained before the COVID-19 pandemic (2011-2018). After about 10 days of culture, CD4+ T cells were isolated. The CDR3 extends over 15 amino acids. Germline V gene lookup returns CDR1 SGHRS and CDR2 YFSETQ. V lost 0 bases, J lost 5 bases, and 11 bases lay in between. In regard to this clone: Its antigen is undetermined.

The gene calls are TRBV5-1 and TRBJ2-2, with a possible D match to TRBD2 (6 bases). The source is a human donor in good health. Sequencing used CD4+ T cells from PBMCs, cultured in vitro. The CDR3 reads CASSLAAGSTGELFF. The CDR3 DNA sequence: TGCGCCAGCAGCTTGGCCGCGGGGTCGACCGGGGAGCTGTTTTTT.